This T cell receptor (beta chain) comes out of a study of T cell repertoires in cytomegalovirus infection. Background on the study: Public TCR beta signatures provided an indication of both CMV infection and a matching HLA type. Study-level points and caveats: Predominance within the ex vivo response was attributable to HLA-C-restricted CMV-specific TCR beta clonotypes.

The germline V gene encodes CDR1 SGDLS and CDR2 YYNGEE. The V and J ends lost 0 bases and 3 bases respectively, with 13 bases between them. The CDR3 consists of 15 residues. TCRdb called the reads again in MiXCR, with one record for every CDR3 protein. This table has some 480,000 distinct CDR3 sequences, around a third appearing once. For this clonotype: Antigen: not known.

This TCR was recovered from a human donor in good health (CMV status not recorded). Some clones in this sample may be carry-over from other donors' samples. Sample: cultured PBMCs, taken from culture after CMV antigen stimulation. This chain joins TRBV9 and TRBJ2-7; D not resolved. The CDR3 spells CASSVDGGPNYEQYF. The CDR3 DNA is TGTGCCAGCAGCGTAGATGGCGGCCCCAACTACGAGCAGTACTTC.